The TCR beta chain under discussion was sequenced for a study of blood T cells in healthy people across ages. Study-wide findings and caveats: Observed TCR beta diversity showed a strong correlation with the percentage of naive T cells as measured by flow cytometry. When set beside aged donors, long-lived donors presented more naive CD4+ cells and higher diversity.

About this clonotype itself: Its antigen is unidentified.

V shed 1 base and J 1 base; nucleotides not matched to a gene: 4. Germline V CDR1 and CDR2: SGDLS, YYNGEE. The CDR3 totals 15 residues. Together with a sample-barcoded 5' primer, a J-beta primer mix was included in a second PCR lasting about 6 to 11 cycles. TCRdb reprocessed the 5' RACE reads with MiXCR, giving one entry per CDR3 protein. The sample comprises around 1,800,000 distinct CDR3 sequences, approximately 40% of which are singletons, and roughly 23% rests with the top ten. This TCR came from a human donor in good health. The gene calls are TRBV9 and TRBJ2-7; 8 bases are a match to TRBD1. Input material: blood. CDR3 coding DNA: TGTGCCAGCAGCGTATCGCAGGGGGCATCCTACGAGCAGTACTTC. Translated: CASSVSQGASYEQYF.